Below are 17 T cell receptor beta chains sequenced from a single sample in a study of T cell repertoires in cytomegalovirus infection. TCRdb fed the reads into MiXCR, producing one record per CDR3 protein. This table has 300,000 to 400,000 distinct CDR3 sequences, around 29% appearing once. The antigens for these receptors are not known. The source was cultured PBMCs, collected from culture after CMV antigen stimulation. These receptors all come from a human donor in good health (CMV status not recorded). Some clones in this sample may be carry-over from other donors' samples.

The genes are TRBV28 and TRBJ1-2; D is unclear. V was clipped by 6 bases and J by 4 bases, with 6 bases between them. Germline-derived CDR1 and CDR2 are MDHEN and SYDVKM. The CDR3 consists of 11 residues. CDR3 nucleotide sequence: TGTGCCAGCAGGGATGGCTATGGCTACACCTTC. This encodes CASRDGYGYTF.

This clonotype showed up just once. The chain joins TRBV5-3 to TRBJ2-7; tentative D call: TRBD2 (6 bases). TRBV5-3 is labeled an ORF, and its function is uncertain. Trimming took 8 bases from V and 3 from J, leaving 21 bases between them. This CDR3 is built from 15 residues. As DNA, the CDR3 is TGTGCCAGCAGCGAGAAGGAGGGTTCTAGCTACGAGCAGTACTTC. It codes for CASSEKEGSSYEQYF.

This clonotype was counted ten times or more. The V call is TRBV12-3 or TRBV12-4, the J call TRBJ1-1; D is perhaps TRBD1 (5 bases). This CDR3 has 15 amino acids. The V end lost 4 bases, the J end lost 5 bases, and 17 bases lay between the germline ends. CDR3 DNA: TGTGCCAGCAGTTCGGACATGGCGCGGGAGACTGAAGCTTTCTTT. Its translation is CASSSDMARETEAFF.

This clonotype was seen more than once but under ten times. The chain employs TRBV27 and TRBJ2-2; 7 bases map to TRBD1. Looked up from germline, CDR1 is MNHEY and CDR2 is SMNVEV (reference sequence). CDR3 length: 15 residues. The ends lost 6 bases at V and 0 bases at J; junction bases unmatched: 4. The CDR3 is CASSDRDTNTGELFF. The CDR3 bases are TGTGCCAGCAGCGACAGGGATACGAACACCGGGGAGCTGTTTTTT.

Comment on this clonotype: At one of its ends the junction is not consistent with the germline gene, which may arise from a read error. The chain employs TRBV13 and TRBJ2-1; a weak D match, TRBD2 (6 bases). The CDR3 loop spans 14 amino acids. Germline CDR1 reads PRHDT; CDR2 reads FYEKMQ (reference sequence). The CDR3 region has the DNA TGTGCCGGCAGCGTGGGGAGGCGGATCAATGAGCAGTTCTTC. It translates to CAGSVGRRINEQFF.

The chain combines TRBV18 with TRBJ2-7, with D perhaps being TRBD1 or TRBD2 (5 bases each). CDR1 and CDR2 from the germline V gene are KGHSH and LQKENI. CDR3 length: 13 amino acids. V was shortened by 6 bases and J by 3 bases, with 12 bases between the two germline ends. The CDR3 loop is CASSSGANYEQYF. Here the CDR3 DNA reads TGTGCCAGCTCGTCCGGGGCGAACTACGAGCAGTACTTC.

This clonotype was seen at least ten times. The rearrangement uses TRBV7-2 and TRBJ1-6; D is possibly TRBD1 (5 bases). Germline values: CDR1 SGHTA, CDR2 FQGNSA. Between the trimmed V and J ends, which lost 3 bases and 9 bases, there was a span of 6 bases. The CDR3 extends over 12 amino acids. The CDR3 DNA follows: TGTGCCAGCAGCTTGACAGCTTCACCCCTCCACTTT. Translating gives CASSLTASPLHF.

Ten or more counts support this clonotype. The chain links TRBV7-2 to TRBJ1-2, with a weak D call TRBD1 (5 bases). Germline CDR1 reads SGHTA; CDR2 reads FQGNSA. Trimming stripped 3 bases from V and 8 bases from J, with 13 bases between. This CDR3 has 13 residues. CDR3 protein: CASSFQGSEGYTF. As DNA, the CDR3 is TGTGCCAGCAGCTTCCAGGGAAGTGAAGGCTACACCTTC.

This clonotype was seen a few times. The chain couples TRBV12-3 or TRBV12-4 to TRBJ1-5; D unclear. This CDR3 comprises 14 residues. V was clipped by 6 bases and J by 0 bases, with 9 bases between them. The CDR3 bases are TGTGCCAGCAGCTCAAGCTATAGCAATCAGCCCCAGCATTTT. This sequence encodes CASSSSYSNQPQHF.

Only a few counts were recorded for this clonotype. V is TRBV9 and J is TRBJ1-2, with D unresolved. The CDR3 covers 15 residues. Germline loops: CDR1 SGDLS, CDR2 YYNGEE. The V and J ends lost 4 bases and 7 bases respectively, with 20 bases between them. The CDR3 here is CASSLPDSQTRGYTF. DNA of the CDR3: TGTGCCAGCAGCTTACCGGACTCCCAGACTCGTGGCTACACCTTC.

Only a few counts were recorded for this clonotype. The rearrangement uses TRBV10-2 and TRBJ2-1; 12 bases are shared with TRBD1. The germline CDR1 and CDR2 sequences are WSHSY and SAAADI. CDR3 size: 16 residues. Germline trimming cut 8 bases from V and 10 bases from J; bases unmatched to any gene: 15. The CDR3 region is CASGSSPGQGAGEQFF. In DNA form, the CDR3 reads TGCGCCAGCGGTTCTTCTCCGGGACAGGGGGCGGGGGAGCAGTTCTTC.

This clonotype was found a few times. V is TRBV9 and J is TRBJ1-3, with 7 nucleotides matching TRBD1. Per germline, CDR1 SGDLS and CDR2 YYNGEE. The CDR3 has 14 amino acids. The V segment lost 0 bases and the J segment 6 bases; nucleotides outside the gene matches: 3. CDR3 protein: CASSVGQGPNTIYF. The CDR3 DNA follows: TGTGCCAGCAGCGTAGGACAGGGACCAAACACCATATATTTT.

This clonotype was counted between two and nine times. V gene TRBV11-3 combines with J gene TRBJ2-1, with 7 positions matching TRBD1. This CDR3 spans 16 amino acids. The germline V gene encodes CDR1 SGHNT and CDR2 YENEEA. V shed 5 bases and J 6 bases; nucleotides not matched to a gene: 13. The DNA for the CDR3 is TGTGCCAGCAGCCTAGGGGACAGACTTGACGGCAATGAGCAGTTCTTC. Translated, it gives CASSLGDRLDGNEQFF. Filled out from reference TRBV11-3 and TRBJ2-1, the complete variable domain reads EAGVVQSPRYKIIEKKQPVAFWCNPISGHNTLYWYLQNLGQGPELLIRYENEEAVDDSQLPKDRFSAERLKGVDSTLKIQPAELGDSAVYLCASSLGDRLDGNEQFFGPGTRLTVL.

The rearrangement joins TRBV20-1 to TRBJ1-1, with a possible D match to TRBD1 (6 bases). CDR1 and CDR2 from the germline V gene are DFQATT and SNEGSKA (reference sequence). Trimming stripped 8 bases from V and 4 bases from J, with 17 bases between. The CDR3 is 13 residues long. The chain's CDR3 is CSSIGGRITEAFF. The CDR3 region has the DNA TGCAGTTCTATCGGGGGGCGTATCACTGAAGCTTTCTTT.

This clonotype appeared a few times. The chain combines TRBV20-1 with TRBJ2-1; 14 bases are a match to TRBD2. Trimming at V came to 2 bases and at J to 3 bases, leaving 6 bases not matched to a gene. Per the germline V gene, CDR1 is DFQATT and CDR2 is SNEGSKA (reference sequence). The CDR3 extends over 17 amino acids. CDR3 amino acids: CSARTGTSGRLYNEQFF. CDR3 sequence (DNA): TGCAGTGCTAGAACCGGGACTAGCGGGAGACTCTACAATGAGCAGTTCTTC.

This clonotype was detected a few times. This chain's CDR3 is CASSAGGRETQYF. The CDR3 DNA is TGTGCCAGCAGTGCTGGAGGGAGGGAGACCCAGTACTTC. V gene TRBV2 combines with J gene TRBJ2-5; the D gene is possibly TRBD2 (6 bases). The CDR3 runs 13 residues. V lost 4 bases and J 5 bases, leaving 11 bases between the germline ends. Germline CDR1 SNHLY, CDR2 FYNNEI. The full variable domain, in which reference TRBV2 and TRBJ2-5 provide the parts outside the CDR3, is EPEVTQTPSHQVTQMGQEVILRCVPISNHLYFYWYRQILGQKVEFLVSFYNNEISEKSEIFDDQFSVERPDGSNFTLKIRSTKLEDSAMYFCASSAGGRETQYFGPGTRLLVL.

The V gene is TRBV7-8, the J gene TRBJ1-2; D not resolved. The CDR3 is 13 residues long. CDR1 and CDR2 (germline): SGHVS, FQNEAQ. V was cut by 2 bases and J by 6 bases, with 10 bases left in between. CDR3 sequence (DNA): TGTGCCAGCAGCTTAATACTCCTAAATGGCTACACCTTC. It specifies CASSLILLNGYTF. Using reference TRBV7-8 and TRBJ1-2 for the parts outside the CDR3, the full variable domain is GAGVSQSPRYKVAKRGQDVALRCDPISGHVSLFWYQQALGQGPEFLTYFQNEAQLDKSGLPSDRFFAERPEGSVSTLKIQRTQQEDSAVYLCASSLILLNGYTFGSGTRLTVV.